These T cell receptor beta chains were read from a single sample in a study of lymphopenia after photon versus proton radiotherapy. This table comes from immunoSEQ multiplex PCR, and its TCRdb copy is limited to in-frame clones, with some not included. Seen here are tens of thousands of clones, more than 75% observed once, and the top ten hold 2.9%. The sequences come from peripheral blood, collected from a patient treated with photon-based radiotherapy. The source is a woman in her 70s with pancreatic cancer. The CDR3 runs from the conserved cysteine through the conserved F or W. A D gene is named only where the DNA matches it firmly. Size is omitted from some rows. Given values are once, few, many or a class for expanded clones.

.,TRBJ1-5,TRBV7-2,.,TGTGCCAGCAGCTTAAGTCAGGGTGGCAATCAGCCCCAGCATTTT,CASSLSQGGNQPQHF
.,TRBJ2-2,TRBV4-3,.,TGCGCCAGCAGCCAAGACAGGGTCGGGGAGCTGTTTTTT,CASSQDRVGELFF
.,TRBJ2-5,TRBV28,TRBD2,TGTGCCAGCAGTTTAGGAGTTGGTAGGAAGCGGGAGGGGGAGACCCAGTACTTC,CASSLGVGRKREGETQYF
.,TRBJ2-1,TRBV11-2,.,TGTGCCAGCAGCTTGGGGGAGAGCTCCTACAATGAGCAGTTCTTC,CASSLGESSYNEQFF
.,TRBJ2-1,TRBV15,TRBD1,TGTGCCACCAGCAGAGCAGACAGGGGGCGCGGTGAGCAGTTCTTC,CATSRADRGRGEQFF
few,TRBJ2-5,TRBV7-9,TRBD2,TGTGCCAGCAGACCCCCGGTAGCGGGAGGGGGAGAGACCCAGTACTTC,CASRPPVAGGGETQYF
.,TRBJ1-1,TRBV5-1,.,TGCGCCAGCTCCCCGGACCCGAACACTGAAGCTTTCTTT,CASSPDPNTEAFF
.,TRBJ2-5,TRBV18,.,TGTGCCAGCTCACCAGAACACTCGGGTCGAGAGACCCAGTACTTC,CASSPEHSGRETQYF
.,TRBJ1-2,TRBV6-6,.,TGTGCCAGCAGCCAGACCTATGGCTACACCTTC,CASSQTYGYTF
.,TRBJ2-7,TRBV9,.,TGTGCCAGCAGCGCCGCGGGGCACGAGCAGTACTTC,CASSAAGHEQYF
once,TRBJ2-1,TRBV5-4,TRBD1,TGTGCCAGCAGCTTGGCCCTCGGGACAGGGGGTAATGAGCAGTTCTTC,CASSLALGTGGNEQFF
.,TRBJ2-3,TRBV28,.,TGTGCCAGCAGTAGTTACGGTGGGACTAGCACAGATACGCAGTATTTT,CASSSYGGTSTDTQYF
.,TRBJ2-6,TRBV9,.,TGTGCCAGCAGCGTATCAGGGGCCTCTGGGGCCAACGTCCTGACTTTC,CASSVSGASGANVLTF
.,TRBJ2-5,TRBV5-1,TRBD1,TGCGCCAGCAGCTTGGGGGGGACAGGGGTCGAGACCCAGTACTTC,CASSLGGTGVETQYF
.,TRBJ1-5,TRBV6-5,.,TGTGCCAGCAGACACAGGGTCGGCAGCAATCAGCCCCAGCATTTT,CASRHRVGSNQPQHF
.,TRBJ2-3,TRBV7-2,.,TGTGCCAGCAGCCCACCCCGGAGAGTCGGGCAGTATTTT,CASSPPRRVGQYF
.,TRBJ2-5,TRBV30,.,TGTGCCTGGAGTGACCCCTTGCGCCGCGGGGAGACCCAGTACTTC,CAWSDPLRRGETQYF
.,TRBJ1-3,TRBV29-1,.,TGCAGCGTTGCTGGTGGGGGTGCTGGAAACACCATATATTTT,CSVAGGGAGNTIYF
.,TRBJ2-6,TRBV19,TRBD1,TGTGCCAGTGCCGGGACAGGGTTGCTGTTTGGGGCCAACGTCCTGACTTTC,CASAGTGLLFGANVLTF
.,TRBJ2-3,TRBV5-6,TRBD2,TGTGCCAGCAGCCCGGGACTAGCGATTAGCACAGATACGCAGTATTTT,CASSPGLAISTDTQYF
few,TRBJ1-2,TRBV11-3,.,TGTGCCAGCAGCTCAAGAGGGGGCTATGGCTACACCTTC,CASSSRGGYGYTF
.,TRBJ1-2,TRBV28,TRBD1,TGTGCCAGCAGTTCCCGGGACAGGGGCAACTATGGCTACACCTTC,CASSSRDRGNYGYTF
.,TRBJ2-7,TRBV13,.,TGTGCCAGCAGCTCAACGGACAGGGAGGGCTCCTACGAGCAGTACTTC,CASSSTDREGSYEQYF
.,TRBJ2-7,TRBV4-2,.,TGTGCCAGCAGCCAACCAGACAGTTACGAGCAGTACTTC,CASSQPDSYEQYF
.,TRBJ2-1,TRBV28,TRBD2,TGTGCCAGCAGTCCTAGCGGGAGCCACAATGAGCAGTTCTTC,CASSPSGSHNEQFF
.,TRBJ1-4,TRBV6-5,.,TGTGCCAGCAGGGACAGCCTTAATGAAAAACTGTTTTTT,CASRDSLNEKLFF
.,TRBJ2-7,TRBV14,TRBD1,TGTGCCCTCCATGTCCGGGACAGGGTAGGCGAGCAGTACTTC,CALHVRDRVGEQYF
.,TRBJ1-4,TRBV5-1,TRBD1,TGCGCCAGCAGCTTACAGGGGGATCCAACTAATGAAAAACTGTTTTTT,CASSLQGDPTNEKLFF
.,TRBJ1-4,TRBV5-1,.,TGCGCCAGCAGCGGGGGGGCAGCCGGACTTCAAAATGAAAAACTGTTTTTT,CASSGGAAGLQNEKLFF
.,TRBJ2-3,TRBV5-6,TRBD2,TGTGCCAGCAGCTTCCGACTAGCCGGCTCAGATACGCAGTATTTT,CASSFRLAGSDTQYF
.,TRBJ1-1,TRBV28,.,TGTGCCAGCAGACCCCAGGGTCCGAACACTGAAGCTTTCTTT,CASRPQGPNTEAFF
.,TRBJ2-5,TRBV6-5,TRBD2,TGTGCCAGCAGAGGGCGGGAGAATGGGGAGACCCAGTACTTC,CASRGRENGETQYF
.,TRBJ1-1,TRBV9,.,TGTGCCAGCAGCCGTGTGCTTCAGGGAGACACTGAAGCTTTCTTT,CASSRVLQGDTEAFF
.,TRBJ2-2,TRBV6-6,TRBD2,TGTGCCAGCAGTTTTACGGGAGGGAAGACCGGGGAGCTGTTTTTT,CASSFTGGKTGELFF
.,TRBJ2-1,TRBV5-4,TRBD2,TGTGCCAGCAGCTTGGTTCCAGCGGGGAATGAGCAGTTCTTC,CASSLVPAGNEQFF
.,TRBJ2-3,TRBV6-1,.,TGTGCCAGCAGTTATAAACCAGATACGCAGTATTTT,CASSYKPDTQYF
.,TRBJ2-7,TRBV28,TRBD1,TGTGCCAGCAGCCGCCATGGGGACAGGGCCTACGAGCAGTACTTC,CASSRHGDRAYEQYF
.,TRBJ2-7,TRBV19,.,TGTGCCAGTAGTATAGGTACAGCGCCCTTGGCCTACGAGCAGTACTTC,CASSIGTAPLAYEQYF
.,TRBJ2-3,TRBV19,.,TGTGCCAGTAGTATTGGAAGGCAGTTCGTCCTGGGAGATACGCAGTATTTT,CASSIGRQFVLGDTQYF
.,TRBJ1-2,TRBV20-1,.,TGCAGTGCTACCGGAGGCTACACCTTC,CSATGGYTF
.,TRBJ1-2,TRBV6-1,.,TGTGCCAGCAGTCCAAGCGCCAGGGGCCTCTATGGCTACACCTTC,CASSPSARGLYGYTF
.,TRBJ2-7,TRBV4-2,.,TGTGCCAGCAGCCAAGGTGGAGTAGGGGGGAGGGCCGACGAGCAGTACTTC,CASSQGGVGGRADEQYF
.,TRBJ2-1,TRBV2,.,TGTGCCAGCAGTGAAGGGGGCTACAATGAGCAGTTCTTC,CASSEGGYNEQFF
.,TRBJ1-5,TRBV6-5,.,TGTGCCAGCAGTTACCGTGGGGCGGCCCATCAGCCCCAGCATTTT,CASSYRGAAHQPQHF
.,TRBJ2-1,TRBV5-1,.,TGCGCCAGCAGCTTGTTAGCGACCACTTCCTACAATGAGCAGTTCTTC,CASSLLATTSYNEQFF
.,TRBJ2-2,TRBV11-3,.,TGTGCCAGCAGCTTAGAGACAGGGGAGCTGTTTTTT,CASSLETGELFF